A selection of T cell receptor beta chains follows, all from one sample in a study of blood T cell repertoires in COVID-19. Assay used: immunoSEQ multiplex PCR; TCRdb lists only in-frame clones, some missing. The sample holds fewer than 300,000 clones, about 88% seen once. Source material: peripheral blood. The origin of the receptors is a man in his 60s who had recovered from COVID-19. The CDR3 runs from the conserved cysteine through the conserved F or W. Clone size is given for some rows only: seen once, a few or many times, or a class if the clone is expanded.

abundance | j_gene | v_gene | CDR3aa
NA | TRBJ1-6 | TRBV21-1 | CASSKEQTKTNSPLHF
NA | TRBJ1-3 | TRBV30 | CAWGHSSGNTIYF
NA | TRBJ1-1 | TRBV4-2 | CASSQRTGRNTEAFF
NA | TRBJ2-7 | TRBV6-1 | CASSEVGQGAREQYF
once | TRBJ1-2 | TRBV18 | CASSPGTGYGYTF
NA | TRBJ2-7 | TRBV10-1 | CASRVVSVSSYEQYF
NA | TRBJ2-2 | TRBV2 | CASSAGGDTGELFF
NA | TRBJ2-3 | TRBV5-4 | CASNLGQAADTQYF
NA | TRBJ1-2 | TRBV29-1 | CSVVAGAGGYTF
once | TRBJ1-6 | TRBV6-5 | CASSYGTDSPLHF
NA | TRBJ2-7 | TRBV12-3/TRBV12-4 | CASSLGRDYEQYF
few | TRBJ2-7 | TRBV3-1/TRBV3-2 | CASSLSGGNHEQYF
NA | TRBJ1-2 | TRBV3-1/TRBV3-2 | CASSQVRGSAYGYTF
NA | TRBJ2-7 | TRBV19 | CASNISTGKTYEQYF
NA | TRBJ1-5 | TRBV5-1 | CASSLAVNQPQHF
NA | TRBJ2-7 | TRBV7-9 | CASSSMGQPYF
NA | TRBJ1-3 | TRBV25-1 | CASSPRTGYGNTIYF
NA | TRBJ2-7 | TRBV5-5 | CASSLSTGYEQYF
NA | TRBJ2-5 | TRBV6-5 | CASIKQTPMETQYF
once | TRBJ2-7 | TRBV13 | CASSSNQESYEQYF
NA | TRBJ2-5 | TRBV5-6 | CASSLGTGAVTQYF
NA | TRBJ2-7 | TRBV3-1/TRBV3-2 | CASSPGGFSYEQYF
NA | TRBJ2-3 | TRBV19 | CASSKLAGGPDTQYF
once | TRBJ2-6 | TRBV15 | CATSRSLGQIASGANVLTF
once | TRBJ2-3 | TRBV27 | CASSSLGTSGGAGDTQYF
NA | TRBJ1-2 | TRBV6-5 | CASSYGQGDGYTF
NA | TRBJ2-1 | TRBV30 | CALLRDRGYEQFF
NA | TRBJ2-1 | TRBV5-6 | CASSLGDENNEQFF
NA | TRBJ2-2 | TRBV6-5 | CATKTGTGNTGELFF
NA | TRBJ1-2 | TRBV6-5 | CASNPTGTSVSGYTF
NA | TRBJ2-1 | TRBV3-1/TRBV3-2 | CASSQLRGLSHNEQFF
once | TRBJ2-3 | TRBV7-2 | CASSLAGRMRNTQYF